The 27 T cell receptor beta chains below come from one sample, sequenced in a study of cytomegalovirus exposure and HLA in healthy donors. 60 Vbeta and 13 Jbeta primers were used in PCR. Sequenced by immunoSEQ multiplex PCR; TCRdb stores in-frame clones only, minus some. Of approximately 150,000 clones detected, around three quarters appear once; the ten largest clones hold about 6.6%. Sequencing was carried out using PBMCs. These receptors were collected from a middle-aged woman in good health and CMV-seropositive.

This sequence joins TRBV9 and TRBJ1-4, with TRBD1 identical over 8 bases. The CDR3 sequence is 15 residues long. Germline CDR1 and CDR2: SGDLS and YYNGEE. The J segment lost 4 bases and the V segment lost 4 bases, leaving 6 bases of the junction unmatched. CDR3 region: CASSYDRGGNEKLFF. CDR3 nucleotides: TGTGCCAGCAGCTATGACAGGGGTGGTAATGAAAAACTGTTTTTT.

The genes are TRBV5-1 and TRBJ2-1; 10 bases match TRBD1. Germline V gene lookup returns CDR1 SGHRS and CDR2 YFSETQ. V was pared by 7 bases and J by 2 bases, with 0 bases of the junction left unmatched. There are 13 residues in the CDR3. CDR3 bases: TGCGCCAGCGGGACAGGGGCCTACAATGAGCAGTTCTTC. Translated: CASGTGAYNEQFF.

As concerns this clone: Other DNA sequences in the sample encode the same CDR3. The V and J genes are TRBV28 and TRBJ1-4; 8 bases align to TRBD1. Germline lookup yields CDR1 MDHEN and CDR2 SYDVKM. V lost 5 bases to trimming and J lost 8 bases; unmatched junction nucleotides: 7. The CDR3 is 14 amino acids. CDR3 in amino acids: CASSLDRGREKLFF. The CDR3 DNA is TGTGCCAGCAGTCTAGACAGGGGCAGGGAAAAACTGTTTTTT.

This clone turned up a few times. The chain has TRBV7-8 and TRBJ1-2; no reliable D call. Per germline, CDR1 SGHVS and CDR2 FQNEAQ. The CDR3 is 12 amino acids. Trimming stripped 1 base from V and 7 bases from J, with 7 bases between. The CDR3 coding sequence is TGTGCCAGCAGCTTAGTCGGTCGTGGCTACACCTTC. Protein: CASSLVGRGYTF.

The chain joins TRBV5-1 to TRBJ1-1; 7 bases are shared with TRBD1. Losses at the gene ends were 0 bases for V and 3 bases for J; bases not matched to a gene: 5. Per the germline V gene, CDR1 is SGHRS and CDR2 is YFSETQ. The CDR3 length is 15 residues. CDR3 residues: CASSLAQGTDTEAFF. DNA of the CDR3: TGCGCCAGCAGCTTGGCACAGGGGACGGACACTGAAGCTTTCTTT.

The V and J genes are TRBV5-8 and TRBJ1-1; D is ambiguous. With 5 bases removed from V and 0 bases from J, the gap between germline ends came to 8 bases. CDR1 is SGHTS and CDR2 is YDEGEE in the germline V gene. This CDR3 is built from 13 residues. CDR3 residues: CASSRDMNTEAFF. The CDR3 DNA reads as TGTGCCAGCAGTCGCGACATGAACACTGAAGCTTTCTTT.

The V call is TRBV2, the J call TRBJ2-7; 9 bases fit TRBD1. CDR1 is SNHLY, CDR2 FYNNEI, per germline. This CDR3 comprises 15 residues. V lost 8 bases, J lost 3 bases, and 11 bases stayed unmatched. CDR3 sequence reads: CASGGQGRGYYEQYF. CDR3 DNA: TGTGCCAGCGGGGGACAGGGCCGAGGATACTACGAGCAGTACTTC.

The CDR3 spells CSVEGLGETQYF. CDR3 coding DNA: TGCAGCGTTGAAGGACTAGGAGAGACCCAGTACTTC. V usage is TRBV29-1 and J usage is TRBJ2-5; D is possibly TRBD2 (6 bases). The CDR3 length is 12 residues. Germline V CDR1 and CDR2: SQVTM, ANQGSEA. Trimming took off 1 base at V and 4 bases at J, with 7 bases between the two ends.

This rearrangement joins TRBV14 to TRBJ2-5, with 11 bases lining up with TRBD2. Germline CDR1 SGHDN, CDR2 FVKESK. V shed 4 bases, J shed 7 bases, and the junction held 5 bases outside the gene matches. The CDR3 is made up of 14 amino acids. The DNA for the CDR3 is TGTGCCAGCAGCCGGCTAGCGGGAGGAGTGACCCAGTACTTC. Its translation: CASSRLAGGVTQYF. The full variable domain, completed using reference TRBV14 and TRBJ2-5, is EAGVTQFPSHSVIEKGQTVTLRCDPISGHDNLYWYRRVMGKEIKFLLHFVKESKQDESGMPNNRFLAERTGGTYSTLKVQPAELEDSGVYFCASSRLAGGVTQYFGPGTRLLVL.

The chain combines TRBV7-9 with TRBJ1-2; 11 bases are a match to TRBD1. Trimming took 5 bases from V and 3 from J; bases not matched to a gene: 5. Germline assignment: CDR1 SEHNR and CDR2 FQNEAQ (reference sequence). The CDR3 extends over 15 amino acids. This CDR3 reads CASSLRTGGDYGYTF. The CDR3 bases are TGTGCCAGCAGCCTCAGGACAGGGGGCGACTATGGCTACACCTTC.

The V gene is TRBV7-2, the J gene TRBJ2-7, with 11 bases fitting TRBD2. The CDR3 contains 16 residues. Germline trimming cut 2 bases from V and 5 bases from J; bases unmatched to any gene: 8. Germline CDR1 is SGHTA and CDR2 is FQGNSA. The CDR3 bases are TGTGCCAGCAGCTTATCCCCACTAGCGGGAGTGGACGAGCAGTACTTC. This translates into CASSLSPLAGVDEQYF.

The chain carries TRBV28 and TRBJ1-6, with 9 bases that match TRBD1. With V trimmed by 5 bases and J by 9 bases, 8 bases remained unmatched. The germline gives CDR1 MDHEN, CDR2 SYDVKM. The CDR3 sequence is 15 residues long. In nucleotides, the CDR3 is TGTGCCAGCAGTAAGGCCGGGACAGGGTTTTCACCCCTCCACTTT. Protein product: CASSKAGTGFSPLHF.

This chain connects TRBV6-5 to TRBJ2-5, with D perhaps TRBD2 (5 bases). V was clipped by 5 bases and J by 2 bases, with 15 bases between them. CDR1 is MNHEY, CDR2 SVGAGI, per germline. This CDR3 has 15 amino acids. CDR3 in DNA: TGTGCCAGCAGTGCCCCGACTATAGCTCAAGAGACCCAGTACTTC. This gives the protein CASSAPTIAQETQYF.

The chain uses TRBV19 and TRBJ1-5; TRBD1 aligns across 7 bases. The CDR3 runs to 15 residues. With V trimmed by 5 bases and J by 7 bases, 11 bases remained unmatched. Per germline, CDR1 LNHDA and CDR2 SQIVND (reference sequence). The CDR3 nucleotides read TGTGCCAGTAGTCTCTACAGGGGCTCGGACCAGCCCCAGCATTTT. It codes for CASSLYRGSDQPQHF.

The J gene is TRBJ2-5, the V gene TRBV14; D uncertain. This CDR3 has 13 amino acids. Trimming took 2 bases from V and 1 from J, leaving 5 bases between them. Germline loops: CDR1 SGHDN, CDR2 FVKESK. The CDR3 DNA sequence: TGTGCCAGCAGCCAACAGATCCAAGAGACCCAGTACTTC. Its translation is CASSQQIQETQYF.

The rearrangement uses TRBV27 and TRBJ1-4; D call uncertain. V was shortened by 5 bases and J by 8 bases, with 12 bases between the two germline ends. The CDR3 length is 13 residues. From germline, CDR1 is MNHEY and CDR2 SMNVEV (reference sequence). CDR3: CASSPYPGEKLFF. The DNA for the CDR3 is TGTGCCAGCAGTCCATATCCCGGGGAAAAACTGTTTTTT.

This sequence joins TRBV7-9 and TRBJ2-1; TRBD2 matches at 11 bases. Germline V gene data show CDR1 as SEHNR and CDR2 as FQNEAQ (reference sequence). The CDR3 length is 19 residues. The J segment lost 9 bases and the V segment lost 6 bases, leaving 22 bases of the junction unmatched. The CDR3 nucleotides read TGTGCCAGCAGTCACTGGGGGACCCAATCTAGCGGGAGGAGTAGTGAGCAGTTCTTC. This encodes CASSHWGTQSSGRSSEQFF.

This clone was observed once. The chain is built from TRBV27 and TRBJ2-3; TRBD2 matches at 14 bases. Germline assignment: CDR1 MNHEY and CDR2 SMNVEV (reference sequence). V was pared by 3 bases and J by 4 bases, with 0 bases of the junction left unmatched. The CDR3 spans 15 residues. CDR3 DNA: TGTGCCAGCAGTTTGGGACTAGCGGGAGCAGATACGCAGTATTTT. It codes for CASSLGLAGADTQYF.

The chain links TRBV11-3 to TRBJ1-4; a possible D gene is TRBD1 (5 bases). Trimming removed 3 bases from V and 0 bases from J, with 8 bases in between. The V gene's germline CDR1 is SGHNT and CDR2 YENEEA. This CDR3 is 15 amino acids long. CDR3 loop: CASSFGGSTNEKLFF. In DNA form, the CDR3 reads TGTGCCAGCAGCTTCGGGGGATCAACTAATGAAAAACTGTTTTTT.

This rearrangement joins TRBV6-4 to TRBJ2-1, with a weak D call TRBD1 (7 bases). The CDR3 loop spans 14 amino acids. CDR1 is MRHNA, CDR2 SNTAGT, per germline. V lost 0 bases to trimming and J lost 10 bases, with 13 bases between them. Here the CDR3 reads CASSDSGGGGEQFF. CDR3 bases: TGTGCCAGCAGTGACTCAGGAGGGGGCGGAGAGCAGTTCTTC.

The chain is built from TRBV5-1 and TRBJ2-7; TRBD2 matches at 7 bases. Germline CDR1 and CDR2: SGHRS and YFSETQ. V was clipped by 0 bases and J by 0 bases; unmatched bases: 6. The CDR3 is 16 residues long. CDR3: CASSLGWGGSSYEQYF. Written as DNA, the CDR3 is TGCGCCAGCAGCTTGGGGTGGGGCGGGAGCTCCTACGAGCAGTACTTC.

The chain is built from TRBV7-2 and TRBJ2-5, with 7 bases matching TRBD2. V was pared by 3 bases and J by 7 bases, with 5 bases of the junction left unmatched. The CDR3 loop spans 13 amino acids. CDR1 and CDR2 (germline): SGHTA, FQGNSA. In nucleotides, the CDR3 is TGTGCCAGCAGCTTCCGGGGGGAGGGGACCCAGTACTTC. Protein: CASSFRGEGTQYF.

The rearrangement links TRBV4-2 to TRBJ2-3; 9 bases align to TRBD2. Trimming took 3 bases from V and 8 from J; bases not matched to a gene: 9. CDR3 length equals 15 residues. Looked up from germline, CDR1 is LGHNA and CDR2 is YNFKEQ. The CDR3 DNA follows: TGTGCCAGCAGCCAGGGAGAGCGGGAGGCCTCTACGCAGTATTTT. Encoded protein: CASSQGEREASTQYF.

The chain is built from TRBV2 and TRBJ2-5; TRBD2 matches 12 bases. The J call may not be correct, given that the DNA end is closer to TRBJ2-7. The CDR3 runs to 15 residues. The germline V gene encodes CDR1 SNHLY and CDR2 FYNNEI. The CDR3 spells CASSVTSGSSYEQYF. The CDR3 nucleotides are TGTGCCAGCAGTGTGACTAGCGGGAGCTCCTACGAGCAGTACTTC.

This clone was observed a few times. This rearrangement joins TRBV19 to TRBJ2-5, with 10 bases lining up with TRBD1. The CDR3 totals 18 residues. The junction had 13 bases not matched to a gene; V was cut back by 4 bases and J by 2 bases. The V gene's germline CDR1 is LNHDA and CDR2 SQIVND (reference sequence). The CDR3 loop is CASSSRDRGLLLQETQYF. The CDR3 DNA sequence: TGTGCCAGTAGTAGCCGGGACAGGGGTCTCCTCTTGCAAGAGACCCAGTACTTC.

The chain combines TRBV6-1 with TRBJ1-5; D uncertain. Germline V gives CDR1 MNHNS, CDR2 SASEGT. V was trimmed by 1 base and J by 0 bases, leaving 10 bases between them. This CDR3 is 16 amino acids long. Here the CDR3 reads CASSEGGSYSNQPQHF. For the CDR3, the DNA is TGTGCCAGCAGTGAAGGAGGCAGTTATAGCAATCAGCCCCAGCATTTT.

This clone was counted once. This chain uses TRBV25-1 with TRBJ1-4; TRBD1 agrees at 9 bases. The CDR3 length is 16 residues. CDR1 and CDR2 (germline): MGHDK, SYGVNS. Trimming removed 6 bases from V and 3 bases from J; junction bases left unmatched: 8. The CDR3 region is CASSEDRGWANEKLFF. The CDR3 DNA sequence: TGTGCCAGCAGCGAGGACAGGGGTTGGGCTAATGAAAAACTGTTTTTT.